The entry below gives a single T cell receptor beta chain sequence along with its context. The CDR3 length is 13 residues. Between the trimmed V and J ends, which lost 4 bases and 6 bases, there was a span of 11 bases. The germline V gene has CDR1 SGHDT and CDR2 YYEEEE. This specimen belongs to a study of T-cell reconstitution after alpha-beta-depleted transplantation in children. The TCRbeta library was prepared with unique molecular identifiers. Each CDR3 protein gets one entry after TCRdb re-called the PCR reads with MiXCR. The sample has over 400,000 distinct CDR3 sequences, over 40% seen once; the top ten hold about 30%.

The source material was PBMCs, sampled before TCRalphabeta/CD19-depleted stem cell transplant. The sequence was obtained from a girl aged 2 to 10 with aplastic anemia, due to receive a stem cell transplant. This sequence joins TRBV5-6 and TRBJ2-1; D is possibly TRBD1 (5 bases). DNA of the CDR3: TGTGCCAGCAGCCGGGTAAGGGGCAATGAGCAGTTCTTC. Translation gives CASSRVRGNEQFF.